Below are 5 T cell receptor beta chains sequenced from a single sample in a study of T-cell reconstitution after alpha-beta-depleted transplantation in children. This sample's TCRbeta library carried unique molecular identifier barcodes. TCRdb re-analysed the PCR reads in MiXCR, keeping a single row per CDR3 protein. The sample carries about 900,000 distinct CDR3 sequences, roughly 29% recorded once. The sequencing here drew on PBMCs, mostly from graft donor cells, taken 360 days after TCRalphabeta/CD19-depleted stem cell transplant. All receptors come from a boy less than two years old who had a stem cell transplant for SCID, so the T cells may come from the graft donor.

This clonotype was observed a handful of times. This chain connects TRBV12-3 or TRBV12-4 to TRBJ2-2; D possibly corresponds to TRBD2 (5 bases). This CDR3 spans 18 amino acids. With 2 bases removed from V and 5 bases from J, the gap between germline ends came to 21 bases. Here the CDR3 reads CASSLNRGLTVGTGELFF. As DNA, the CDR3 is TGTGCCAGCAGTTTAAATCGGGGTTTAACAGTTGGAACCGGGGAGCTGTTTTTT.

J is TRBJ2-6 and V is TRBV6-1; weak D call: TRBD1 (5 bases). Looked up from germline, CDR1 is MNHNS and CDR2 is SASEGT. This CDR3 comprises 15 residues. V was shortened by 5 bases and J by 3 bases, with 11 bases between the two germline ends. The CDR3 sequence is CASSIQGYGANVLTF. CDR3 in DNA: TGTGCCAGCAGTATTCAGGGTTATGGGGCCAACGTCCTGACTTTC.

This clonotype showed up just a few times. The chain recombines TRBV7-2 with TRBJ1-6, with D maybe TRBD1 (5 bases). Trimming shortened V by 5 bases and J by 9 bases, and 17 bases separated the two germline ends. This CDR3 is 15 amino acids long. CDR1 is SGHTA and CDR2 is FQGNSA in the germline V gene. In DNA form, the CDR3 reads TGTGCCAGCAGCCGCGTCGGAGGGGAGGGTTCACCCCTCCACTTT. Translation gives CASSRVGGEGSPLHF. The complete variable domain, with remaining parts taken from reference TRBV7-2 and TRBJ1-6, reads GAGVSQSPSNKVTEKGKDVELRCDPISGHTALYWYRQSLGQGLEFLIYFQGNSAPDKSGLPSDRFSAERTGGSVSTLTIQRTQQEDSAVYLCASSRVGGEGSPLHFGNGTRLTVT.

The V gene is TRBV5-1, the J gene TRBJ1-1; no definite D call. The CDR3 sequence is 13 residues long. V lost 1 base, J lost 11 bases, and 15 bases lay in between. Germline-derived CDR1 and CDR2 are SGHRS and YFSETQ. CDR3 nucleotide sequence: TGCGCCAGCAGCTTGAGTGTGCCGGTGGAGGCTTTCTTT. It encodes CASSLSVPVEAFF.

This clonotype was seen a handful of times. V is TRBV5-5 and J is TRBJ2-7; weak D call: TRBD2 (6 bases). The CDR3 covers 16 residues. V lost 5 bases and J 0 bases, leaving 18 bases between the germline ends. Germline CDR1 is SGHKS and CDR2 is YYEKEE (reference sequence). The CDR3 sequence: CASRRGRTTHSYEQYF. CDR3 coding DNA: TGTGCCAGCAGACGGGGGAGGACTACTCACTCCTACGAGCAGTACTTC.